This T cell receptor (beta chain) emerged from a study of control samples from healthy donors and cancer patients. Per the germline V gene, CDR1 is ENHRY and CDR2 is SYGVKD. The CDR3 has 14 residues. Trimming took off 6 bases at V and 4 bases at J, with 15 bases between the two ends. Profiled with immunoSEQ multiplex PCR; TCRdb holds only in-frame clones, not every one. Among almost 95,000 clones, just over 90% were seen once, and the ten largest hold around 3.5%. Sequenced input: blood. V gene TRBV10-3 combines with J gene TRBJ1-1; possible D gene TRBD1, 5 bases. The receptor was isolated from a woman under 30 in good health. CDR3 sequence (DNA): TGTGCCATCAGCCAGGGTAAAGGAGGCACTGAAGCTTTCTTT. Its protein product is CAISQGKGGTEAFF.